This TCR beta chain derives from a study of blood T cell repertoires in COVID-19 (dated by TCRdb to about 2020). Context from the whole study: Collaborator samples came from the United States, Italy and Spain and covered acute and convalescent phases of COVID-19. The prospective study material was composed of cDNA or gDNA derived from T cells, B-cell-depleted T cells, or PBMCs. The dataset comprised deeply sampled blood TCRbeta repertoires from subjects exposed to, actively infected with, or recovered from COVID-19. The repertoires were made available in a free public database intended to serve as a resource for research on the immune response to SARS-CoV-2. The samples were drawn from the first 160 participants of the ongoing ImmuneRACE study and from over 950 subjects provided by 6 global collaborators. Sample metadata almost always included a de-identified subject ID, COVID-19 status, age in years and sex. HLA class I and class II types, where available, came from metadata supplied by the sample provider rather than from assay-based typing. What the study reported, not specific to this receptor: The quantity of clinical and demographic metadata differed by source and by participant and was supplied without curation.

As encoded in the germline V gene (reference sequence), CDR1 is MNHEY while CDR2 is SMNVEV. CDR3 length: 15 amino acids, cysteine to phenylalanine. Only CDR3 DNA is held: 45 bases, read in frame from base 1. V is reduced by 4 bases and J by 4 bases, leaving a spacing of 14 bases between them. The immunoSEQ Assay, a bias-controlled multiplex PCR, was used to amplify TCRbeta CDR3 regions from genomic DNA. The paper's data handling went like this. The number of nucleated cells in each sample was estimated from the amplification of reference gene primers within the assay. To quantify the absolute abundance of each unique TCRbeta CDR3 rearrangement, sequence reads were collapsed and filtered. For each sample, productive Simpson clonality was calculated as the square root of Simpson's diversity index across productive rearrangements. The source is immuneACCESS, and TCRdb retained only in-frame sequences with V and J called. Part of the clones is not carried over; for the studies checked, unresolved V genes explain less than half of this, and the remainder is unexplained. The V and J calls and clone size come from that table; D and trimming were worked out from the DNA. In all, the sample holds a few hundred thousand clones, and about nine tenths of those were seen once. The top ten clonotypes cover roughly 0.96% of the sample.

A second Seattle source provided samples from volunteer blood donors who had recovered from COVID-19. Collaborating institutions collected whole blood in K2EDTA tubes following their own protocols. For TCRbeta analysis, collaborators shipped samples as frozen whole blood, isolated PBMCs, or DNA extracted from either of those sample types. As concerns this clone: What antigen it recognizes has not been identified. Per-base quality was not reported, and no clone a single base away is much larger than it.

The rearranged segments are TRBV27 and TRBJ1-3, with a weak D call of TRBD1 (6 bases match). This TCR came from a woman aged 40 to 49 who had recovered from COVID-19. Sequencing was carried out using peripheral blood. The nucleotide sequence reads TGTGCCAGCAGTTCGCTACAGGGAGCAGGAAACACCATATATTTT. The translation is CASSSLQGAGNTIYF.